This T cell receptor (beta chain) was sequenced in a study of T-cell reconstitution after alpha-beta-depleted transplantation in children (dated by TCRdb to 2016 to 2017). With respect to the entire study: The study quantitatively tracked T-cell immune reconstitution after TCRalphabeta/CD19-depleted allogeneic hematopoietic cell transplantation in children using TCR repertoire profiling. What the research found in general, with its limitations: Over the following months the frequencies of hyperexpanded clones went down, and after one year T-cell counts and TCRbeta diversity were mostly credited to newly produced T cells. In some patients, the high TCRbeta diversity seen at day 60 was put down to recipient T cells and intrathymic progenitors that had survived conditioning. About two months after transplant, the apparently early recovery of alphabetaT-cell counts reportedly depended on just several hundred clones that had expanded rapidly and came from non-depleted graft cells.

With regard to this clonotype: The clone's antigen remains unknown. No much larger clone exists at a distance of one base, and base qualities are not known.

The library came from PCR. The instrument given in TCRdb is Illumina HiSeq 2500. To normalize quantification of the TCRbeta repertoire, the TCR libraries were built with molecular barcoding that relied on unique molecular identifiers. The raw public reads went through TCRdb reprocessing: fastp at Q25, MiXCR clone calling, in-frame beta chains kept. Rows merge per CDR3 protein into single entries with the most common DNA and genes. The sample table lists almost 600,000 distinct CDR3 sequences, approximately 30% of them with a count of one. Of the sample, approximately 33% is held by the ten largest clones. The germline V gene encodes CDR1 MNHEY and CDR2 SMNVEV (reference sequence). V loses 1 base of germline sequence and J loses 3 bases, and the interval between the two ends is 7 bases. The CDR3 runs 13 amino acids, cysteine and phenylalanine included. Only the CDR3 DNA stays, 39 bases, in frame from base 1.

The sample's treatment or condition, from its label and the paper: allogeneic hematopoietic cell transplantation with graft depleted of TCRalphabeta T cells and CD19 B cells. TCRalphabeta/CD19-depleted allogeneic hematopoietic cell grafts were given to the transplant recipients, all of whom were children. The clonotype originates from a boy younger than two with Wiskott-Aldrich syndrome, due to receive a stem cell transplant. Sequencing used PBMCs, obtained before TCRalphabeta/CD19-depleted stem cell transplant. The sequence links TRBV27 to TRBJ2-7, with the D segment identity uncertain. The CDR3 reads as follows: CASSLFPSYEQYF. The DNA is TGTGCCAGCAGTTTATTCCCGAGCTACGAGCAGTACTTC.